The entry below describes one T cell receptor beta chain. As handled by the study authors: For nucleated cells, counts were estimated from reference gene primer amplification. Data came from immunoSEQ multiplex PCR; TCRdb stores just in-frame clones and leaves some out. The DNA gave D and trimming, while V, J and clone size come from that table. This sample has around 330,000 clones, with approximately 89% found just once. This record comes from a study of blood T cell repertoires in COVID-19. Trimming stripped 0 bases from V and 7 bases from J, with 15 bases between. The germline V gene encodes CDR1 MGHRA and CDR2 YSYEKL. The CDR3 is made up of 16 amino acids.

This receptor was taken from a woman aged 35 to 49 who had recovered from COVID-19. Sequenced: PBMCs or T cells enriched from blood (not recorded which). The chain uses TRBV4-1 and TRBJ1-4; possibly TRBD1 for D (6 bases). The chain's CDR3 is CASSQESQGWAEKLFF. The CDR3 coding sequence is TGCGCCAGCAGCCAAGAAAGTCAGGGGTGGGCTGAAAAACTGTTTTTT.